This T cell receptor (beta chain) derives from a study of metastatic and nonmetastatic thyroid tumors. Turning to the study itself: From malignant and benign thyroid patients, repertoires in blood and in tumor or nodule tissue were compared.

The CDR3 sequence is 14 residues long. Germline CDR1 KGHSH, CDR2 LQKENI. V lost 4 bases and J 14 bases, leaving 18 bases between the germline ends. Prior to thyroid surgery, none of the patients had received any treatment. Per the original data handling: Variation in CDR3 across clinicopathological groups served as the basis for constructing a distant-metastasis classifier in papillary thyroid cancer. TCRdb re-called the PCR reads with MiXCR. None of the V and J calls come from the authors' own analysis; TCRdb made them. The sample consists of tens of thousands of clones, around 25% of them appearing once. This clone was counted many times.

This chain uses TRBV18 with TRBJ1-6; a possible D gene is TRBD1 (5 bases). The clonotype comes from a female donor with papillary thyroid cancer or a benign thyroid nodule (not recorded which). Some clones in this sample may be carry-over from other donors' samples. The sequenced material came from blood. This CDR3 is CASSRDRTERALHF. Here the CDR3 DNA reads TGTGCCAGCTCACGGGACCGGACGGAGCGAGCCCTCCACTTT.